The clone carrying this T cell receptor beta chain has only one observation. Its antigen remains unidentified. CDR1 and CDR2 from the germline V gene are GTSNPN and SVGIG (reference sequence). This CDR3 comprises 13 residues. V was cut by 2 bases and J by 9 bases, with 11 bases left in between. Clones were sequenced by immunoSEQ multiplex PCR, and TCRdb holds only the in-frame ones, with some missing. This sample yields around 70,000 clones, of which roughly 86% are seen a single time; more than 1.5% belongs to the top ten. Time point given: week 35, safety follow-up. What each vaccine dose contained was 300 ug of mutant IDH1 20-mer peptide, accompanied by topical imiquimod. This entry comes from a study of a mutant IDH1 vaccine in newly diagnosed glioma. Whole-study context: Former treatment meant radiotherapy, temozolomide, or both; the majority had gotten both.

The chain has TRBV30 and TRBJ1-6; D not resolved. The sequence came from a man aged 25-45 years with glioma. Sequencing was performed on PBMCs, taken from a glioma patient whose treatment included an IDH1 peptide vaccine. The chain's CDR3 is CAWSRHRSSPLHF. CDR3 coding DNA: TGTGCCTGGAGTCGTCATCGGAGTTCACCCCTCCACTTT.